The rows below give T cell receptor beta chains drawn from one sample of a study of T cell responses to AZD1222 COVID-19 vaccine. Libraries were prepared by immunoSEQ multiplex PCR; TCRdb keeps only in-frame clonotypes and omits some of them. This sample has 150,000 or so clones, with more than 75% found just once. This specimen consisted of peripheral blood, obtained on day 0 of MenACWY control vaccination. These receptors came from an adult in good health. Both conserved end residues are part of each CDR3. Each record gives: V gene, clone size, D gene, J gene, CDR3 protein, CDR3 DNA. The D gene is left open where the match is weak. Some rows have no size entry. The others give once, few or many, or a class for an expanded clone.

>TRBV5-1|.|.|TRBJ1-5
CASSRSGDQPQHF
TGCGCCAGCAGTCGGTCAGGGGATCAGCCCCAGCATTTT
>TRBV6-2/TRBV6-3|few|TRBD2|TRBJ2-7
CASSPTTSFEQYF
TGTGCCAGCAGTCCAACGACTAGCTTCGAGCAGTACTTC
>TRBV7-9|.|.|TRBJ2-5
CASSPLRAETQYF
TGTGCCAGCAGCCCTCTTCGGGCGGAGACCCAGTACTTC
>TRBV6-1|.|TRBD1|TRBJ1-3
CASSERRDRTGNTIYF
TGTGCCAGCAGTGAGCGCCGGGACAGAACTGGAAACACCATATATTTT
>TRBV19|.|TRBD1|TRBJ2-1
CASSMRGQGGNEQFF
TGTGCCAGTAGTATGAGGGGACAGGGAGGCAATGAGCAGTTCTTC
>TRBV7-9|.|TRBD1|TRBJ1-1
CAGHPTGGENTEAFF
TGTGCCGGCCATCCGACAGGGGGCGAGAACACTGAAGCTTTCTTT
>TRBV11-3|few|TRBD1|TRBJ2-3
CASSLGRTGTFTSTDTQYF
TGTGCCAGCAGCTTAGGCCGGACAGGAACGTTTACTAGCACAGATACGCAGTATTTT
>TRBV6-5|.|TRBD1|TRBJ2-2
CASRGTGHAGELFF
TGTGCCAGCCGGGGGACAGGGCACGCCGGGGAGCTGTTTTTT
>TRBV6-5|.|TRBD1|TRBJ1-2
CASVLGQGARSGYTF
TGTGCCAGCGTTCTAGGGCAGGGGGCGCGGAGCGGCTACACCTTC
>TRBV28|.|.|TRBJ2-7
CASSLPTSYEQYF
TGTGCCAGCAGTTTGCCCACCTCCTACGAGCAGTACTTC
>TRBV25-1|.|.|TRBJ2-1
CASSEGGRLPYNEQFF
TGTGCCAGCAGTGAAGGGGGGCGACTACCCTACAATGAGCAGTTCTTC
>TRBV7-9|once|.|TRBJ2-5
CASSLRGGLQETQYF
TGTGCCAGCAGCCTTCGCGGTGGGCTACAAGAGACCCAGTACTTC
>TRBV14|.|.|TRBJ2-5
CASTAGMGNYETQYF
TGTGCCAGCACCGCAGGGATGGGTAATTATGAGACCCAGTACTTC
>TRBV28|.|.|TRBJ2-3
CASSPPSVPTDTQYF
TGTGCCAGCAGTCCGCCTAGCGTTCCCACAGATACGCAGTATTTT
>TRBV7-9|.|.|TRBJ1-6
CASSSGTFNSPLHF
TGTGCCAGCAGCTCCGGGACCTTTAATTCACCCCTCCACTTT